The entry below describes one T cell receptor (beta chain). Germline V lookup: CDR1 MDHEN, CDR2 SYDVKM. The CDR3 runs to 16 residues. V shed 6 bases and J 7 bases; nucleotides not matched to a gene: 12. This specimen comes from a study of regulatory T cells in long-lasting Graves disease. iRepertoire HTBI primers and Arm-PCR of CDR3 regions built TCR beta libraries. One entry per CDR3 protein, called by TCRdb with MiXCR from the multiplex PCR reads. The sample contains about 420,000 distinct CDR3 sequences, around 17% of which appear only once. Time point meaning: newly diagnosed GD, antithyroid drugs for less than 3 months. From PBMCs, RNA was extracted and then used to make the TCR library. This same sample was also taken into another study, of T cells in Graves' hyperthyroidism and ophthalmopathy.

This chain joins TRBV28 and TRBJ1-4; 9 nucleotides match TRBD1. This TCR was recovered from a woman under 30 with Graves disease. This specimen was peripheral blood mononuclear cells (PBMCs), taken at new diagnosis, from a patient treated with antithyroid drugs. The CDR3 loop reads CASRGNTGGSGEKLFF. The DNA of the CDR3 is TGTGCCAGCAGGGGAAACACAGGGGGCTCTGGTGAAAAACTGTTTTTT. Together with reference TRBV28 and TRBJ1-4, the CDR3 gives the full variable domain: DVKVTQSSRYLVKRTGEKVFLECVQDMDHENMFWYRQDPGLGLRLIYFSYDVKMKEKGDIPEGYSVSREKKERFSLILESASTNQTSMYLCASRGNTGGSGEKLFFGSGTQLSVL.